Each of the 5 T cell receptor beta chains below was sequenced from the same sample in a study of control samples from healthy donors and cancer patients (dated by TCRdb to 2020 to 2021). The library was produced with the immunoSEQ multiplex PCR assay. TCRdb holds this immuneACCESS table with in-frame rearrangements only. Some clones are missing; in checked studies, unresolved V genes explain under half, and the rest has no known cause. The table for this sample lists roughly 120,000 clones; about nine tenths of them were counted only once. The ten largest clones add up to 4% to 5.5% of the sample. The sample taken for sequencing was blood. The receptors derive from a human donor in good health. The donor label of this sample is uncertain.

The rearrangement uses TRBV6-1 and TRBJ1-6, with D possibly matching TRBD1 (6 bases). This CDR3 spans 14 amino acids. Trimming pared 1 base from V and 10 bases from J, leaving 11 bases between. Germline loops: CDR1 MNHNS, CDR2 SASEGT. The CDR3 is CASSEEGGRSPLHF. CDR3 in DNA: TGTGCCAGCAGTGAAGAGGGGGGGCGATCACCCCTCCACTTT.

The rearrangement uses TRBV5-5 and TRBJ1-4; 7 bases are shared with TRBD1. Germline V CDR1 and CDR2: SGHKS, YYEKEE (reference sequence). The ends lost 0 bases at V and 8 bases at J; junction bases unmatched: 10. There are 16 residues in the CDR3. The CDR3 reads CASSLGDRRGHEKLFF. CDR3 coding DNA: TGTGCCAGCAGCTTGGGAGATCGGAGGGGGCACGAAAAACTGTTTTTT.

This chain links TRBV15 with TRBJ1-4, with TRBD1 matching over 7 bases. Trimming at V came to 0 bases and at J to 11 bases, leaving 12 bases not matched to a gene. The germline CDR1 and CDR2 sequences are LNHNV and YYDKDF (reference sequence). The CDR3 loop spans 16 amino acids. CDR3 in DNA: TGTGCCACCAGCAGAGAGGGGACAGCCATAGTGAAGAAACTGTTTTTT. Protein product: CATSREGTAIVKKLFF.

The rearrangement uses TRBV28 and TRBJ1-2; D is unclear. Germline values: CDR1 MDHEN, CDR2 SYDVKM. V lost 5 bases, J lost 8 bases, and 12 bases lay in between. This CDR3 contains 12 residues. The CDR3 DNA follows: TGTGCCAGCAGTAAGAGAGGGATGGGCTACACCTTC. It codes for CASSKRGMGYTF.

The chain employs TRBV29-1 and TRBJ2-7; TRBD2 agrees at 7 bases. The CDR3 has 15 residues. The germline V gene has CDR1 SQVTM and CDR2 ANQGSEA. The J segment lost 0 bases and the V segment lost 6 bases, leaving 11 bases of the junction unmatched. Here the CDR3 reads CSVGWGSGFSYEQYF. CDR3 DNA sequence: TGCAGCGTGGGGTGGGGTAGCGGGTTCTCCTACGAGCAGTACTTC.